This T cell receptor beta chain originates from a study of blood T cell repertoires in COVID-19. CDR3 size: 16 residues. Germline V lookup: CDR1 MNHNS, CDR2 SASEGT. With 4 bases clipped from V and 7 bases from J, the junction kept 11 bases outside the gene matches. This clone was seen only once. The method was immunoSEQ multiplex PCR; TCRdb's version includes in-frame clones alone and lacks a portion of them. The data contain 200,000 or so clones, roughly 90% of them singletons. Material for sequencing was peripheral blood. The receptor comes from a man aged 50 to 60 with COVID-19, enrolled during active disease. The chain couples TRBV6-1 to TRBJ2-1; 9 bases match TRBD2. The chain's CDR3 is CASSALSGRSGNEQFF. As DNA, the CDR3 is TGTGCCAGCAGTGCCCTGAGCGGGAGGTCTGGTAATGAGCAGTTCTTC.